The next 14 T cell receptor beta chains were all read from a single sample in a study of beta chain features in type 1 diabetes. The investigators reverse transcribed all of the isolated RNA, so they sequenced expressed TCRB transcripts. Sequenced by immunoSEQ multiplex PCR; TCRdb stores in-frame clones only, minus some. The sample holds about 360,000 clones; roughly an eighth are singletons and the top ten take less than 0.02%. Material: naive CD4+ T cells from blood. The receptors stem from a man in his late teens or twenties in good health.

Written as DNA, the CDR3 is TGTGCCAGCAGCTTGACAGTTTCGGAGACCCAGTACTTC. Translated, it gives CASSLTVSETQYF. The chain uses TRBV7-6 and TRBJ2-5; the D gene is possibly TRBD1 (5 bases). The V end lost 3 bases, the J end lost 5 bases, and 10 bases lay between the germline ends. The CDR3 spans 13 residues. Germline V gene lookup returns CDR1 SGHVS and CDR2 FNYEAQ.

This clone was picked up a small number of times. This chain uses TRBV7-9 with TRBJ2-1; tentative D call: TRBD2 (6 bases). V lost 5 bases and J 0 bases, leaving 23 bases between the germline ends. Germline CDR1 reads SEHNR; CDR2 reads FQNEAQ (reference sequence). The CDR3 totals 19 residues. The CDR3 is CASSHGEQFGGFSYNEQFF. In DNA form, the CDR3 reads TGTGCCAGCAGCCACGGGGAACAGTTCGGGGGATTCTCCTACAATGAGCAGTTCTTC.

This clone has just a few counts. The rearrangement joins TRBV6-4 to TRBJ2-1, with 9 bases fitting TRBD1. From germline, CDR1 is MRHNA and CDR2 SNTAGT. The CDR3 has 15 residues. The trim removed 5 bases at V and 1 base at J, leaving 3 bases unmatched. The CDR3 nucleotides read TGTGCCAGCAGTTTAGACAGGGGGTCCTACAATGAGCAGTTCTTC. Its protein is CASSLDRGSYNEQFF.

This clone turned up a few times. The V call is TRBV6-4, the J call TRBJ1-2, with TRBD1 matching 8 bases. V lost 2 bases to trimming and J lost 7 bases; unmatched junction nucleotides: 9. CDR1 is MRHNA, CDR2 SNTAGT, per germline. The CDR3 spans 15 residues. CDR3: CASSDLAGGIGGYTF. The DNA of the CDR3 is TGTGCCAGCAGTGACCTGGCAGGGGGCATCGGTGGCTACACCTTC.

This chain uses TRBV30 with TRBJ1-1, with D possibly being TRBD1 (6 bases). This CDR3 comprises 15 residues. The germline CDR1 and CDR2 sequences are GTSNPN and SVGIG (reference sequence). V shed 4 bases and J shed 2 bases, with 17 bases lying between them. CDR3 nucleotides: TGTGCCTGGACCAGGGGATGGCAGGGAAACACTGAAGCTTTCTTT. It yields the protein CAWTRGWQGNTEAFF.

The chain links TRBV5-6 to TRBJ2-3; TRBD1 might be the D (7 bases). This CDR3 is built from 17 residues. Trimming left V 3 bases short and J 0 bases short, with 17 bases between. Germline V gene sequence: CDR1 SGHDT, CDR2 YYEEEE. CDR3 nucleotides: TGTGCCAGCAGCTATCGTCAGGGGGGATTGAGCACAGATACGCAGTATTTT. Translated: CASSYRQGGLSTDTQYF. The variable domain in full, with the rest retrieved from reference TRBV5-6 and TRBJ2-3, is DAGVTQSPTHLIKTRGQQVTLRCSPKSGHDTVSWYQQALGQGPQFIFQYYEEEERQRGNFPDRFSGHQFPNYSSELNVNALLLGDSALYLCASSYRQGGLSTDTQYFGPGTRLTVL.

This chain joins TRBV19 and TRBJ2-2; 9 bases match TRBD1. V shed 6 bases, J shed 3 bases, and the junction held 11 bases outside the gene matches. The germline V gene encodes CDR1 LNHDA and CDR2 SQIVND (reference sequence). The CDR3 runs to 17 residues. CDR3 protein: CASRNWDRATDTGELFF. The CDR3 region has the DNA TGTGCCAGTAGGAATTGGGACAGGGCGACGGACACCGGGGAGCTGTTTTTT.

The gene calls are TRBV21-1 and TRBJ2-7; the D call TRBD2 from the table was never checked on the DNA. TRBV21-1 counts as a pseudogene. The CDR3 is 16 amino acids. The CDR3 DNA reads as TGTGCCAGCAGCAAAGTGAGACTAGCGGCTCGGCACGAGCAGTACTTC. Its translation is CASSKVRLAARHEQYF.

This sequence joins TRBV19 and TRBJ2-7; possibly TRBD1 for D (6 bases). Germline values: CDR1 LNHDA, CDR2 SQIVND (reference sequence). There are 17 residues in the CDR3. V dropped 3 bases and J dropped 2 bases, with 20 bases sitting between them. DNA for the CDR3: TGTGCCAGTAGTATCGGGCGGACAGCTGCTACCCCCTACGAGCAGTACTTC. This translates into CASSIGRTAATPYEQYF.

The rearrangement uses TRBV18 and TRBJ2-7, with TRBD1 identical over 11 bases. Losses at the gene ends were 3 bases for V and 6 bases for J; bases not matched to a gene: 7. This CDR3 comprises 15 residues. CDR1 and CDR2 (germline): KGHSH, LQKENI. The CDR3 region is CASSPPDRGRREQYF. CDR3 bases: TGTGCCAGCTCACCCCCGGACAGGGGGCGCCGCGAGCAGTACTTC.

This clone was seen only a few times. This rearrangement joins TRBV7-3 to TRBJ2-5; 8 positions match TRBD2. The V gene's germline CDR1 is SGHTA and CDR2 FQGTGA. V was clipped by 8 bases and J by 1 base; unmatched bases: 3. This CDR3 contains 13 residues. This CDR3 is CASSAGGQETQYF. The CDR3 region has the DNA TGTGCCAGCTCTGCGGGGGGCCAAGAGACCCAGTACTTC. The full variable domain, completed using reference TRBV7-3 and TRBJ2-5, is GAGVSQTPSNKVTEKGKYVELRCDPISGHTALYWYRQSLGQGPEFLIYFQGTGAADDSGLPNDRFFAVRPEGSVSTLKIQRTERGDSAVYLCASSAGGQETQYFGPGTRLLVL.

This clone turned up a few times. The rearrangement joins TRBV7-2 to TRBJ2-5, with 8 nucleotides matching TRBD1. Germline values: CDR1 SGHTA, CDR2 FQGNSA. There are 15 residues in the CDR3. With 5 bases clipped from V and 5 bases from J, the junction kept 10 bases outside the gene matches. CDR3 loop: CASSAWAGGAETQYF. The CDR3 DNA follows: TGTGCCAGCAGCGCCTGGGCAGGGGGCGCGGAGACCCAGTACTTC. Combining the CDR3 with reference TRBV7-2 and TRBJ2-5 gives the whole variable domain GAGVSQSPSNKVTEKGKDVELRCDPISGHTALYWYRQSLGQGLEFLIYFQGNSAPDKSGLPSDRFSAERTGGSVSTLTIQRTQQEDSAVYLCASSAWAGGAETQYFGPGTRLLVL.

This clone came up a few times. The gene calls are TRBV4-1 and TRBJ1-2, with D possibly TRBD1 on 6 matching bases. With 3 bases removed from V and 6 bases from J, the gap between germline ends came to 20 bases. This CDR3 spans 16 amino acids. CDR1 and CDR2 (germline): MGHRA, YSYEKL. The CDR3 region is CASSQGRGGRRDGYTF. DNA for the CDR3: TGCGCCAGCAGCCAGGGGAGGGGGGGGCGAAGAGATGGCTACACCTTC.

The V call is TRBV27, the J call TRBJ2-2; possibly TRBD1 for D (6 bases). From germline, CDR1 is MNHEY and CDR2 SMNVEV (reference sequence). The ends were cut back, 4 bases at V and 4 bases at J, with 10 bases in the middle. The CDR3 has 14 residues. CDR3 bases: TGTGCCAGCAGTTCACAGGGAAGCACCGGGGAGCTGTTTTTT. It translates to CASSSQGSTGELFF.